This paragraph covers one TCR beta chain sequence. Its specific antigen is unknown. Within one base of it there is no much larger clone, and no base qualities were kept. This sample was sequenced with an Illumina HiSeq 1500. TCRdb reprocessing: public reads trimmed at Q25 with fastp, clones called with MiXCR, in-frame beta chains kept. When rows share a CDR3 protein, they turn into one entry using the most common DNA and genes. Recorded for this sample are around 450,000 distinct CDR3 sequences; 31% of them occurred a single time. The ten largest clones add up to roughly 15% of the sample. These data are taken from a study of T cell repertoires in cytomegalovirus infection (dated by TCRdb to about 2019). Concerning the study at large: Donor HLA type was relevant to the analysis, because carriage of CMV infection together with the matching HLA type was indicated by public TCR beta signatures.

The germline V gene supplies CDR1 SGHDN and CDR2 FVKESK. V is clipped by 2 bases and J by 2 bases, and the sequence between their germline boundaries is 10 bases long. The CDR3 covers 15 residues, taking in both the cysteine and the phenylalanine. The CDR3 DNA has 45 bases and is translated from base 1. Points the paper makes about the study in general: In both this cohort and an independent roughly 330-donor cohort, the cumulative frequency of public TCR beta family members distinguished carriers of CMV infection plus the relevant HLA type. In the ex vivo response, HLA-C-restricted CMV-specific TCR beta clonotypes were dominant, and in two of eight donors the single most frequent clonotype came from this HLA-C-restricted group.

This receptor chain uses TRBV14 and TRBJ2-1; the D region possibly corresponds to TRBD2 (7 bases align). The sequencing input was PBMCs. The TCR was taken from a human donor in good health (CMV status not recorded). Some clones in this sample may be carry-over from other donors' samples. Here the CDR3 is given as CASSQPRGPYNEQFF. The DNA sequence is as follows: TGTGCCAGCAGCCAACCGCGGGGGCCCTACAATGAGCAGTTCTTC.